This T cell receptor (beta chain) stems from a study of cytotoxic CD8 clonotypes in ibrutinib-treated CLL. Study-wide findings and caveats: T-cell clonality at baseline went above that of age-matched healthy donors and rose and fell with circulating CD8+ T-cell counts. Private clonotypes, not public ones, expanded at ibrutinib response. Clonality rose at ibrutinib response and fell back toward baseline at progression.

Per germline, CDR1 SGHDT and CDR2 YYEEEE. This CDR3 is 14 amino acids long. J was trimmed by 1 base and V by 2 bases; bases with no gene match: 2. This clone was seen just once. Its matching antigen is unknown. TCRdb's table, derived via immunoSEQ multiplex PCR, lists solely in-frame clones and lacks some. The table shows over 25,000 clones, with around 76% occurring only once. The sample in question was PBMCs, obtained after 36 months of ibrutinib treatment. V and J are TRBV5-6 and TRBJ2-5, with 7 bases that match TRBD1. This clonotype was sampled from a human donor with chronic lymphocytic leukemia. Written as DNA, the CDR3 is TGTGCCAGCAGCTTAGGGGGCACCCAAGAGACCCAGTACTTC. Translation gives CASSLGGTQETQYF.